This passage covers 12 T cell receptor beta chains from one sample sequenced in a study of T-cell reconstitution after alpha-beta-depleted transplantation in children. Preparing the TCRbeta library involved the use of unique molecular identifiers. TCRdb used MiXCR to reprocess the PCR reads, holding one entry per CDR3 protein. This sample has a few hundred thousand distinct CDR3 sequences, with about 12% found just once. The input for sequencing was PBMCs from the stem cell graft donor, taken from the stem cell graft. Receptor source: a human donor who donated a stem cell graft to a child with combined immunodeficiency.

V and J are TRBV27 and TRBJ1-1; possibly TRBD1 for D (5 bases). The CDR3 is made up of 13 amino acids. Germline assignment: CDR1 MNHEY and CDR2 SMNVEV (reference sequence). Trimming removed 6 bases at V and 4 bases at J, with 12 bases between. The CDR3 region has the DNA TGTGCCAGCAGGTGGGGCGGTGGCACTGAAGCTTTCTTT. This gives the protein CASRWGGGTEAFF.

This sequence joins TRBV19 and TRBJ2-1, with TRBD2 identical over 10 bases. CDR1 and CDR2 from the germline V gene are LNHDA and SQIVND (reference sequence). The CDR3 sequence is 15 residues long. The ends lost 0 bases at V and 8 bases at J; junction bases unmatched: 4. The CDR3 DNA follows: TGTGCCAGTAGTATAGATCTAGCGGGAGCCGATGAGCAGTTCTTC. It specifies CASSIDLAGADEQFF.

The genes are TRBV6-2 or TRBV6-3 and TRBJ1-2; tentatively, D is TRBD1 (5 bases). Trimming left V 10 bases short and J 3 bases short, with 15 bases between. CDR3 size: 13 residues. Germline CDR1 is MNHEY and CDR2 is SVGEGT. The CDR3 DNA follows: TGTGCCACATATAGGGGACGGCACTATGGCTACACCTTC. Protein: CATYRGRHYGYTF.

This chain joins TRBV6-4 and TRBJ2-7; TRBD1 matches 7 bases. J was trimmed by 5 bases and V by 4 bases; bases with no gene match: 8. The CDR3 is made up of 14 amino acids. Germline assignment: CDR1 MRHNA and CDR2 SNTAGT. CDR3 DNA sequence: TGTGCCAGCAGTGCGAGACAGGGTTCGGACGAGCAGTACTTC. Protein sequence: CASSARQGSDEQYF.

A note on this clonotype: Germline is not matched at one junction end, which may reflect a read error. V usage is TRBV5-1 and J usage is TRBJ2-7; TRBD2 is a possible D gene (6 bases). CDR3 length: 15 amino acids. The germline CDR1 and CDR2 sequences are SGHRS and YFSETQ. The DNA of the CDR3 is TGCGCCAGCAGCTTGGCAGGGCGGGAAATCTACGGGCAGTACTTC. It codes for CASSLAGREIYGQYF. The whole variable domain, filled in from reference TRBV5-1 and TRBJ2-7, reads KAGVTQTPRYLIKTRGQQVTLSCSPISGHRSVSWYQQTPGQGLQFLFEYFSETQRNKGNFPGRFSGRQFSNSRSEMNVSTLELGDSALYLCASSLAGREIYGQYFGPGTRLTVT.

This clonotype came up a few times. CDR3 sequence reads: CATSRDSRAGSSNQETQYF. CDR3 nucleotide sequence: TGTGCCACCAGCAGAGATAGTAGGGCGGGATCGAGTAACCAAGAGACCCAGTACTTC. The chain recombines TRBV15 with TRBJ2-5; D may be TRBD2 (6 bases). This CDR3 region has 19 residues. CDR1 is LNHNV and CDR2 is YYDKDF in the germline V gene (reference sequence). V lost 0 bases and J 0 bases, leaving 20 bases between the germline ends.

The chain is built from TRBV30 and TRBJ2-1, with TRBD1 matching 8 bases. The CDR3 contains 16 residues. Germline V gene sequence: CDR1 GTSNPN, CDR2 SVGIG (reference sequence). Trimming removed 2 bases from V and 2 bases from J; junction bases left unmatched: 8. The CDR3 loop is CAWSTLTGQAYNEQFF. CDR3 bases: TGTGCCTGGAGTACCCTTACGGGACAGGCCTACAATGAGCAGTTCTTC.

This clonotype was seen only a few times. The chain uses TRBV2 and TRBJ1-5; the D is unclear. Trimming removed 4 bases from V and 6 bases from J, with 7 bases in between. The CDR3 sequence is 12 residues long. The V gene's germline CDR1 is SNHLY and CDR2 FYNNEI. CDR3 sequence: CASSVWFQPQHF. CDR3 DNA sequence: TGTGCCAGCAGTGTGTGGTTTCAGCCCCAGCATTTT.

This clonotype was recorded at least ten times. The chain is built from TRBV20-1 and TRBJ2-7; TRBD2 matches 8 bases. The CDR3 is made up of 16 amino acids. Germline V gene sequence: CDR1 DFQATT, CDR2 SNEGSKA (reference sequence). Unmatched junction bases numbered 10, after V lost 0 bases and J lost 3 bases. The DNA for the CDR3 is TGCAGTGCTAGAGATTTAGTTTCGGGGGGGCACTACGAGCAGTACTTC. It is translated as CSARDLVSGGHYEQYF.

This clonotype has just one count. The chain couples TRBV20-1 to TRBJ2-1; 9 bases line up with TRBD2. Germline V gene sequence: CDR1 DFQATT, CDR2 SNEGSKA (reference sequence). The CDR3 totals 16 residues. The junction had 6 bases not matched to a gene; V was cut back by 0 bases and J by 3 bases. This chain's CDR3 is CSARDFASGIYNEQFF. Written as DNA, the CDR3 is TGCAGTGCTAGAGATTTTGCTAGCGGGATCTACAATGAGCAGTTCTTC.

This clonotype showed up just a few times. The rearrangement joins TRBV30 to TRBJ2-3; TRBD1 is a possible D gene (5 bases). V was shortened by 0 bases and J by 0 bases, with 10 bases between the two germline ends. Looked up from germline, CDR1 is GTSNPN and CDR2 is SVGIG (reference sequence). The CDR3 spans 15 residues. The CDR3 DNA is TGTGCCTGGAGTGTTGTAGGGGCTAGCACAGATACGCAGTATTTT. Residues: CAWSVVGASTDTQYF.

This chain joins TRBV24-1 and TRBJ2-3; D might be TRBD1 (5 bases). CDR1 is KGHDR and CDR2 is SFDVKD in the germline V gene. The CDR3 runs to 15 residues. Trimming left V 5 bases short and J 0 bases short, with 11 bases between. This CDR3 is CATSVETASTDTQYF. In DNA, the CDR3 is TGTGCCACCAGTGTGGAGACAGCGAGCACAGATACGCAGTATTTT.